This entry lists 10 T cell receptor beta chains sequenced from one sample in a study of blood T cell repertoires in COVID-19. Sequenced by immunoSEQ multiplex PCR; TCRdb stores in-frame clones only, minus some. Counted here are around 620,000 clones, about 87% occurring once; the ten biggest clones make up under 0.3%. Sequences were obtained from peripheral blood. The receptors were gathered from a woman under 30 with acute or convalescent COVID-19.

J is TRBJ2-1 and V is TRBV9; D may be TRBD2 (6 bases). The V gene lost 4 bases and the J gene lost 0 bases, with 14 bases spanning the gap. Per the germline V gene, CDR1 is SGDLS and CDR2 is YYNGEE. The CDR3 consists of 16 residues. CDR3 region: CASSIKGTFSYNEQFF. Here the CDR3 DNA reads TGTGCCAGCAGCATCAAAGGGACTTTCTCCTACAATGAGCAGTTCTTC.

The gene calls are TRBV28 and TRBJ1-5; 8 nucleotides match TRBD1. The CDR3 extends over 15 amino acids. Germline V CDR1 and CDR2: MDHEN, SYDVKM. J lost 7 bases, V lost 5 bases, and 10 bases had no gene match. The CDR3 sequence is CASSPAGQGGQPQHF. CDR3 DNA: TGTGCCAGCAGTCCCGCCGGACAGGGAGGGCAGCCCCAGCATTTT.

The chain is built from TRBV6-5 and TRBJ1-1; D not resolved. The CDR3 has 13 residues. Germline loops: CDR1 MNHEY, CDR2 SVGAGI. The V and J ends lost 7 bases and 1 base respectively, with 10 bases between them. For the CDR3, the DNA is TGTGCCAGCACAGGTTCAGAGAACACTGAAGCTTTCTTT. Protein product: CASTGSENTEAFF.

J is TRBJ1-5 and V is TRBV7-2; D unclear. Germline V gene sequence: CDR1 SGHTA, CDR2 FQGNSA. V lost 1 base and J 1 base, leaving 14 bases between the germline ends. The CDR3 contains 17 residues. The CDR3 nucleotides are TGTGCCAGCAGCTTAGAGGTTGCCCCGAGGAGCAATCAGCCCCAGCATTTT. It encodes CASSLEVAPRSNQPQHF.

The chain links TRBV6-5 to TRBJ1-2; 10 bases line up with TRBD1. Germline V gene data show CDR1 as MNHEY and CDR2 as SVGAGI. Trimming at V came to 1 base and at J to 6 bases, leaving 5 bases not matched to a gene. This CDR3 region has 15 residues. CDR3 sequence (DNA): TGTGCCAGCAGTTACTTACGACAGGGGGCGGATGGCTACACCTTC. Translated, it gives CASSYLRQGADGYTF.

The chain is built from TRBV7-3 and TRBJ2-3, with D possibly TRBD1 on 6 matching bases. The V gene lost 3 bases and the J gene lost 0 bases, with 10 bases spanning the gap. Per germline, CDR1 SGHTA and CDR2 FQGTGA. The CDR3 runs to 15 residues. This CDR3 reads CASSFRGGSTDTQYF. In nucleotides, the CDR3 is TGTGCCAGCAGCTTTAGAGGGGGTAGCACAGATACGCAGTATTTT.

The chain recombines TRBV4-3 with TRBJ1-2, with D tentatively TRBD1 (6 bases). V lost 4 bases and J lost 6, with 15 bases in between. From germline, CDR1 is LGHNA and CDR2 YSLEER. The CDR3 contains 14 residues. The CDR3 region has the DNA TGCGCCAGCAGCCCGAATACTAACAGGGATGGCTACACCTTC. This sequence encodes CASSPNTNRDGYTF.

J is TRBJ1-5 and V is TRBV6-5; D call uncertain. The CDR3 is made up of 13 amino acids. The germline V and J ends were trimmed by 4 bases and 7 bases, with 11 bases remaining between them. Germline values: CDR1 MNHEY, CDR2 SVGAGI. The CDR3 DNA reads TGTGCCAGCAGTTCGGCGGGGTACCAGCCCCAGCATTTT. It is translated as CASSSAGYQPQHF.

The chain is built from TRBV6-2 or TRBV6-3 and TRBJ1-4; TRBD1 agrees at 7 bases. Germline V CDR1 and CDR2: MNHEY, SVGEGT. J gave up 0 bases and V 0 bases, and 4 bases lay outside the gene matches. The CDR3 length is 17 residues. CDR3 sequence reads: CASSYSWTGATNEKLFF. In DNA, the CDR3 is TGTGCCAGCAGTTACTCGTGGACAGGAGCAACTAATGAAAAACTGTTTTTT.

The V call is TRBV29-1, the J call TRBJ1-5; no clear D gene. Per the germline V gene, CDR1 is SQVTM and CDR2 is ANQGSEA. Trimming took 3 bases from V and 6 from J, leaving 15 bases between them. The CDR3 runs 14 residues. CDR3 protein: CSVELGKSGQPQHF. CDR3 DNA sequence: TGCAGCGTTGAGCTTGGCAAATCGGGTCAGCCCCAGCATTTT.